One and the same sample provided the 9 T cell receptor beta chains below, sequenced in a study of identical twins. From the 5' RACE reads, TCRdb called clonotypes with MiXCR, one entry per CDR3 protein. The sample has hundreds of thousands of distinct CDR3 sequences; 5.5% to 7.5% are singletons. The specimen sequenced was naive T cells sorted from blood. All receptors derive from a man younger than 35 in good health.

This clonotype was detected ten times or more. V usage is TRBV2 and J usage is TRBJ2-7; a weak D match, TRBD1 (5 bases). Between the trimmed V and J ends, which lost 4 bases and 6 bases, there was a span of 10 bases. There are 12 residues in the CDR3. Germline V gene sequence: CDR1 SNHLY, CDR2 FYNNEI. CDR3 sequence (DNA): TGTGCCAGCAGTGTTCAGGGCCCCGAGCAGTACGTC. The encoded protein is CASSVQGPEQYV.

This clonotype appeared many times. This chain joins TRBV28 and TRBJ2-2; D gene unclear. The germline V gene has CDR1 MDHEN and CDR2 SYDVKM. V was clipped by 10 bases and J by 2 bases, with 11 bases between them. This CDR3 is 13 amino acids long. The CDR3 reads CATPGENTGELFF. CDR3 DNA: TGTGCCACCCCTGGCGAAAACACCGGGGAGCTGTTTTTT. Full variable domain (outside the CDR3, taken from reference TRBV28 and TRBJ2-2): DVKVTQSSRYLVKRTGEKVFLECVQDMDHENMFWYRQDPGLGLRLIYFSYDVKMKEKGDIPEGYSVSREKKERFSLILESASTNQTSMYLCATPGENTGELFFGEGSRLTVL.

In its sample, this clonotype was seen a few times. The CDR3 DNA reads as TGTGCCATCAGCCCCGTGGGACAGGGAGACGAGCAGTACTTC. Protein product: CAISPVGQGDEQYF. The chain employs TRBV10-3 and TRBJ2-7; 9 nucleotides line up with TRBD1. V was clipped by 6 bases and J by 5 bases; unmatched bases: 8. The germline V gene has CDR1 ENHRY and CDR2 SYGVKD. The CDR3 sequence is 14 residues long.

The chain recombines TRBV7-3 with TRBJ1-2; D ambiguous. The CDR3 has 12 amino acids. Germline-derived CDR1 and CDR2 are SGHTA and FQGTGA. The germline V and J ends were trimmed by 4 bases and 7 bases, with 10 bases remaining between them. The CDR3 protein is CASSSSTSGYTF. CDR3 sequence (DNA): TGTGCCAGCAGCTCGTCCACCTCTGGCTACACCTTC.

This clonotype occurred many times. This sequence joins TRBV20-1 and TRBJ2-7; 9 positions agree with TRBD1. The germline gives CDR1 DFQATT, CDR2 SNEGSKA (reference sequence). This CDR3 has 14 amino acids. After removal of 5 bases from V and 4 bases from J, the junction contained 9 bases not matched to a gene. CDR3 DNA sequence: TGCAGTGCTCACCGGGACAGGGCAACTTACGAGCAGTACTTC. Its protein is CSAHRDRATYEQYF.

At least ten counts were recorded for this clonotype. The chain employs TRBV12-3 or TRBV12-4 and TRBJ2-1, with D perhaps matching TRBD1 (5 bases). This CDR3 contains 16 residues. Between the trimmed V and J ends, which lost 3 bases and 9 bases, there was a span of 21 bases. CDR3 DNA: TGTGCCAGCAGTTTCCTTCTTATGCAGGGTCAAGGTGAGCAGTTCTTC. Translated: CASSFLLMQGQGEQFF.

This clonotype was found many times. CDR3 sequence reads: CASTPGLAGGPTNNEQFF. The DNA for the CDR3 is TGCGCCAGCACCCCGGGACTAGCGGGAGGGCCTACGAACAATGAGCAGTTCTTC. The rearrangement joins TRBV5-1 to TRBJ2-1; 16 nucleotides match TRBD2. CDR3 size: 18 residues. Germline V lookup: CDR1 SGHRS, CDR2 YFSETQ. V shed 6 bases and J 5 bases; nucleotides not matched to a gene: 11.

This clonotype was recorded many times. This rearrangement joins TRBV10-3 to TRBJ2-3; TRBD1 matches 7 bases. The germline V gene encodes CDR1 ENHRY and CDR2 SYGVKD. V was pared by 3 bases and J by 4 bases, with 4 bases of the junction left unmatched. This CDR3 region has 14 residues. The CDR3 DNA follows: TGTGCCATCAGTGACGCGACAGGGCCAGATACGCAGTATTTT. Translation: CAISDATGPDTQYF.

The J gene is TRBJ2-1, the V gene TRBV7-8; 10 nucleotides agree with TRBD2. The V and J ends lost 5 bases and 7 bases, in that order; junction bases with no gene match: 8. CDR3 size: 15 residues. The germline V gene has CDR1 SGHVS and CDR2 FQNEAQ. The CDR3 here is CASSASGSTSNEQFF. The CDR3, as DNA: TGTGCCAGCAGCGCTAGCGGGAGTACCTCGAATGAGCAGTTCTTC.